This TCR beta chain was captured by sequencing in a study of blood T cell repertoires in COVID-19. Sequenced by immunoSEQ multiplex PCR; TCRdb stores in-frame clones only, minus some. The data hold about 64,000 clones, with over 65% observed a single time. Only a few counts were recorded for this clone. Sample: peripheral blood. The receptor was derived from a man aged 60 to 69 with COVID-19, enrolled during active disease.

The CDR3 bases are TGTGCCAGCAGTGAAGCAGTGAGCTATGGCTACACCTTC. Translating gives CASSEAVSYGYTF. This chain uses TRBV2 with TRBJ1-2; D is uncertain. Per germline, CDR1 SNHLY and CDR2 FYNNEI. The V and J ends lost 0 bases and 4 bases respectively, with 6 bases between them. The CDR3 is 13 amino acids. Filled out from reference TRBV2 and TRBJ1-2, the complete variable domain reads EPEVTQTPSHQVTQMGQEVILRCVPISNHLYFYWYRQILGQKVEFLVSFYNNEISEKSEIFDDQFSVERPDGSNFTLKIRSTKLEDSAMYFCASSEAVSYGYTFGSGTRLTVV.